A single sample gave rise to the 14 T cell receptor beta chains below, sequenced in a study of T cells in Graves' hyperthyroidism and ophthalmopathy. Amplified regions were TCR beta CDR3 sequences from RNA transcripts. RT-PCR in the first round (using the HTBI primer set) targeted the TCR CDR3. A single record per CDR3 protein comes from TCRdb applying MiXCR to the multiplex PCR reads. The sample has 470,000 or so distinct CDR3 sequences, 20% seen once. Sequencing was carried out using blood. The receptors were sampled from a young man with Graves' hyperthyroidism.

This clonotype was observed many times. The chain combines TRBV24-1 with TRBJ2-2; D uncertain. CDR3 length: 12 residues. Germline CDR1 is KGHDR and CDR2 is SFDVKD. V was shortened by 7 bases and J by 4 bases, with 6 bases between the two germline ends. This CDR3 is CATSFGTGELFF. DNA of the CDR3: TGTGCCACCAGCTTCGGCACCGGGGAGCTGTTTTTT.

The table lists this clonotype with many counts. CDR3 residues: CASRKRGTNIQYF. CDR3 bases: TGTGCCAGCAGGAAGCGGGGGACAAACATTCAGTACTTC. This chain joins TRBV6-1 and TRBJ2-4; 8 bases agree with TRBD2. J gave up 6 bases and V 6 bases, and 4 bases lay outside the gene matches. The CDR3 length is 13 residues. Germline values: CDR1 MNHNS, CDR2 SASEGT.

The V call is TRBV18, the J call TRBJ1-1, with 9 bases fitting TRBD1. The junction had 14 bases not matched to a gene; V was cut back by 6 bases and J by 0 bases. CDR1 is KGHSH and CDR2 is LQKENI in the germline V gene. The CDR3 is 18 residues long. The CDR3 spells CASSRGQGQIGLNTEAFF. The CDR3 DNA is TGTGCCAGCTCTCGTGGACAGGGGCAAATAGGCCTGAACACTGAAGCTTTCTTT.

This clonotype showed up many times. This chain links TRBV6-2 or TRBV6-3 with TRBJ2-3; the match to TRBD1 covers 9 bases. The V gene's germline CDR1 is MNHEY and CDR2 SVGEGT. The CDR3 extends over 15 amino acids. The CDR3 reads CASQGDREGTDTQYF. The CDR3 region has the DNA TGTGCGAGCCAAGGGGACAGGGAGGGCACAGATACGCAGTATTTT.

A remark on this clonotype: A much larger clone sits a single nucleotide away, making a read error possible. This chain uses TRBV19 with TRBJ2-7; no definite D call. The CDR3 covers 14 residues. V gave up 5 bases and J gave up 0 bases, with 11 bases separating them. Germline CDR1 reads LNHDA; CDR2 reads SQIVND (reference sequence). This CDR3 is CASSATVPSYEQYF. The DNA of the CDR3 is TGTGCCAGTAGTGCCACCGTCCCCTCCTACGAGCAGTACTTC.

This clonotype was seen repeatedly, ten times or more. V is TRBV9 and J is TRBJ1-3, with D maybe TRBD1 (5 bases). Germline CDR1 and CDR2: SGDLS and YYNGEE. V lost 0 bases, J lost 2 bases, and 9 bases lay in between. This CDR3 has 15 amino acids. In nucleotides, the CDR3 is TGTGCCAGCAGCGTAGCAGGGAAGGCTGGAAACACCATATATTTT. Translation: CASSVAGKAGNTIYF.

This clonotype has more than one count but fewer than ten. The CDR3 here is CASSLEGHRMYGYTF. In DNA, the CDR3 is TGCGCCAGCAGCTTGGAGGGACACCGGATGTATGGCTACACCTTC. The V and J genes are TRBV5-1 and TRBJ1-2; weak D call: TRBD1 (6 bases). From germline, CDR1 is SGHRS and CDR2 YFSETQ. The CDR3 has 15 amino acids. The ends were cut back, 0 bases at V and 5 bases at J, with 14 bases in the middle. Full variable domain (outside the CDR3, taken from reference TRBV5-1 and TRBJ1-2): KAGVTQTPRYLIKTRGQQVTLSCSPISGHRSVSWYQQTPGQGLQFLFEYFSETQRNKGNFPGRFSGRQFSNSRSEMNVSTLELGDSALYLCASSLEGHRMYGYTFGSGTRLTVV.

The chain links TRBV11-2 to TRBJ1-2; TRBD1 might be the D (6 bases). V lost 1 base, J lost 0 bases, and 24 bases lay in between. The CDR3 runs 20 residues. Germline V lookup: CDR1 SGHAT, CDR2 FQNNGV. CDR3 DNA sequence: TGTGCCAGCAGCTTAGGTCGGGAGGGCGGTCGGGGGCTTGCTAACTATGGCTACACCTTC. It translates to CASSLGREGGRGLANYGYTF.

This clonotype was recorded many times. This chain joins TRBV19 and TRBJ1-5; D gene uncertain. Germline-derived CDR1 and CDR2 are LNHDA and SQIVND (reference sequence). The CDR3 covers 12 residues. V lost 5 bases, J lost 11 bases, and 13 bases lay in between. Written as DNA, the CDR3 is TGTGCCAGTAGTCCCGGACCCCCGTCCCAGCATTTT. Amino acids: CASSPGPPSQHF.

This chain links TRBV30 with TRBJ2-5; 9 bases match TRBD1. The trim removed 3 bases at V and 5 bases at J, leaving 7 bases unmatched. The CDR3 loop spans 14 amino acids. The germline gives CDR1 GTSNPN, CDR2 SVGIG (reference sequence). CDR3 loop: CAWSWDRDGETQYF. The DNA of the CDR3 is TGTGCCTGGAGCTGGGACAGGGACGGGGAGACCCAGTACTTC. The variable domain in full, with the rest retrieved from reference TRBV30 and TRBJ2-5, is SQTIHQWPATLVQPVGSPLSLECTVEGTSNPNLYWYRQAAGRGLQLLFYSVGIGQISSEVPQNLSASRPQDRQFILSSKKLLLSDSGFYLCAWSWDRDGETQYFGPGTRLLVL.

This chain links TRBV7-2 with TRBJ2-5; 7 nucleotides align to TRBD2. This CDR3 has 14 amino acids. Germline CDR1 reads SGHTA; CDR2 reads FQGNSA. The V segment lost 5 bases and the J segment 4 bases; nucleotides outside the gene matches: 7. The CDR3 protein is CASSQVGGLETQYF. CDR3 bases: TGTGCCAGCAGCCAGGTGGGGGGGTTAGAGACCCAGTACTTC.

This clonotype has a count of ten or more. V usage is TRBV19 and J usage is TRBJ1-1, with D perhaps TRBD1 (5 bases). V was cut by 6 bases and J by 7 bases, with 12 bases left in between. Per the germline V gene, CDR1 is LNHDA and CDR2 is SQIVND (reference sequence). The CDR3 sequence is 12 residues long. Written as DNA, the CDR3 is TGTGCCAGTAGCCAGGACACCTATGAAGCTTTCTTT. The encoded protein is CASSQDTYEAFF.

This clonotype was recorded at least ten times. This rearrangement joins TRBV9 to TRBJ2-7; D is possibly TRBD1 (5 bases). Per the germline V gene, CDR1 is SGDLS and CDR2 is YYNGEE. V gave up 0 bases and J gave up 3 bases, with 7 bases separating them. The CDR3 runs 13 residues. The chain's CDR3 is CASSVGQYYEQYF. For the CDR3, the DNA is TGTGCCAGCAGCGTAGGACAGTACTACGAGCAGTACTTC.

This clonotype occurred many times. J is TRBJ2-7 and V is TRBV7-2; 7 bases align to TRBD1. The CDR3 runs to 15 residues. V trimming: 5 bases; J trimming: 9 bases; junction bases outside the gene matches: 16. CDR1 SGHTA and CDR2 FQGNSA come from the germline V gene. CDR3 protein: CASSLNTGQAAAQYF. The CDR3 DNA follows: TGTGCCAGCAGCCTAAACACCGGACAGGCAGCGGCGCAGTACTTC.